The source of this T cell receptor (beta chain) is a study of blood T cell repertoires in COVID-19. Across the study: Some COVID-19 samples were acute and others convalescent; all came from the United States, Italy and Spain. Sample material is recorded as cDNA or gDNA derived from T cells, B-cell-depleted T cells, or PBMCs.

The CDR3 length is 16 residues. V was clipped by 1 base and J by 5 bases, with 16 bases between them. Per the germline V gene, CDR1 is LGHDT and CDR2 is YNNKEL (reference sequence). Profiling relied on immunoSEQ multiplex PCR, and the TCRdb table lists in-frame clones only, not all of them. This sample carries roughly 200,000 clones, more than 80% of them seen once, and the ten largest clones take around 7.5%. The sequence was collected from an older woman with acute or convalescent COVID-19. The J gene is TRBJ2-3, the V gene TRBV3-1 (or the pseudogene TRBV3-2), with a possible D match to TRBD2 (6 bases). What was sequenced was peripheral blood. The CDR3 coding sequence is TGTGCCAGCAGCCAAGTGGGATTCGGGAGTGAAGATACGCAGTATTTT. Translating it yields CASSQVGFGSEDTQYF.